Listed here is a single TCR beta chain. V lost 8 bases and J lost 8, with 16 bases in between. Germline V gene data show CDR1 as WNHNN and CDR2 as SYGVQD (reference sequence). CDR3 size: 13 residues. The source of the sample is a study of blood T cell repertoires in COVID-19. Study summary: Specimens from acute and convalescent COVID-19 originated in the United States, Italy and Spain.

Here immunoSEQ multiplex PCR was the method, and the copy in TCRdb shows in-frame clones only, minus some. This table holds thousands of clones, about 90% found once. Input material: peripheral blood. The V gene is TRBV10-1, the J gene TRBJ2-4; the D gene is possibly TRBD2 (6 bases). The sequence derives from a human donor in a cohort sampled during active COVID-19. The CDR3 DNA reads TGCGCCAGCCGGGGGAACAGTATGGACATTCAGTACTTC. It codes for CASRGNSMDIQYF.